Below, 21 T cell receptor beta chains from the same sample are listed, as sequenced in a study of blood T cell repertoires in COVID-19. Measured with immunoSEQ multiplex PCR; TCRdb has only the in-frame clones, and not every one. The sample lists 80,000 to 100,000 clones, approximately 79% seen once, with around 4% in the top ten. What was sequenced was peripheral blood. Every receptor here comes from a man between 65 and 85 years old with COVID-19, enrolled during active disease.

The chain links TRBV11-1 to TRBJ2-1, with 8 bases aligning to TRBD2. V lost 0 bases to trimming and J lost 6 bases; unmatched junction nucleotides: 4. CDR3 length: 15 amino acids. CDR1 and CDR2 from the germline V gene are SGHAT and FQDESV (reference sequence). The CDR3 DNA is TGTGCCAGCAGCTTAGCTAGCGGGATATCCAATGAGCAGTTCTTC. Translating gives CASSLASGISNEQFF. Full variable domain (outside the CDR3, taken from reference TRBV11-1 and TRBJ2-1): EAEVAQSPRYKITEKSQAVAFWCDPISGHATLYWYRQILGQGPELLVQFQDESVVDDSQLPKDRFSAERLKGVDSTLKIQPAELGDSAMYLCASSLASGISNEQFFGPGTRLTVL.

This clone was detected once. The chain uses TRBV5-1 and TRBJ2-3; 9 nucleotides line up with TRBD1. V lost 4 bases to trimming and J lost 6 bases; unmatched junction nucleotides: 3. The CDR3 contains 13 residues. CDR1 SGHRS and CDR2 YFSETQ come from the germline V gene. The CDR3 is CASSPGQGDTQYF. The DNA of the CDR3 is TGCGCCAGCAGCCCCGGACAGGGGGATACGCAGTATTTT.

This chain links TRBV27 with TRBJ1-2; 8 bases map to TRBD1. V shed 6 bases and J 7 bases; nucleotides not matched to a gene: 16. The CDR3 runs 16 residues. Germline V gene lookup returns CDR1 MNHEY and CDR2 SMNVEV (reference sequence). CDR3 coding DNA: TGTGCCAGCAGATTGGGGAAAGACAGGGGAGCGCGTGGCTACACCTTC. This translates into CASRLGKDRGARGYTF.

This chain connects TRBV2 to TRBJ2-7; no clear D. This CDR3 is 11 amino acids long. CDR1 and CDR2 (germline): SNHLY, FYNNEI. Trimming removed 6 bases from V and 3 bases from J, with 6 bases in between. The CDR3 DNA follows: TGTGCCAGCAGGCAGATCTACGAGCAGTACTTC. Protein: CASRQIYEQYF.

The V and J genes are TRBV5-1 and TRBJ2-2, with 8 bases matching TRBD2. J gave up 5 bases and V 4 bases, and 7 bases lay outside the gene matches. Germline values: CDR1 SGHRS, CDR2 YFSETQ. The CDR3 loop spans 15 amino acids. This chain's CDR3 is CASSPGTRGTGELFF. As DNA, the CDR3 is TGCGCCAGCAGCCCCGGGACTAGAGGAACCGGGGAGCTGTTTTTT.

The J gene is TRBJ2-3, the V gene TRBV29-1; D possibly corresponds to TRBD2 (5 bases). Germline CDR1 SQVTM, CDR2 ANQGSEA. The CDR3 loop spans 15 amino acids. Deletions cut 6 bases from V and 2 bases from J, with 18 bases between. The CDR3 DNA follows: TGCAGCGTCCTTCTACTGGGAGAGGCCACAGATACGCAGTATTTT. It translates to CSVLLLGEATDTQYF.

This clone came up many times. The chain carries TRBV5-4 and TRBJ2-7; D is unclear. The CDR3 is made up of 13 amino acids. The V gene's germline CDR1 is SGHNT and CDR2 YYREEE (reference sequence). Trimming left V 0 bases short and J 5 bases short, with 9 bases between. The CDR3 loop reads CASSLDANDEQYF. The CDR3 DNA follows: TGTGCCAGCAGCTTGGATGCTAATGACGAGCAGTACTTC.

In this sample, this clone turned up a few times. V is TRBV7-3 and J is TRBJ2-7, with TRBD2 matching over 14 bases. Per germline, CDR1 SGHTA and CDR2 FQGTGA. J gave up 6 bases and V 5 bases, and 6 bases lay outside the gene matches. The length of the CDR3 is 15 residues. CDR3 in amino acids: CASSPGTSGSREQYF. Written as DNA, the CDR3 is TGTGCCAGCAGCCCCGGGACTAGCGGGAGCCGCGAGCAGTACTTC.

V and J are TRBV28 and TRBJ2-1; 12 bases match TRBD2. Unmatched junction bases numbered 4, after V lost 6 bases and J lost 7 bases. Germline loops: CDR1 MDHEN, CDR2 SYDVKM. This CDR3 is built from 14 residues. The CDR3 DNA sequence: TGTGCCAGCAGCCTTCTAGCGGGAGGGAATGAGCAGTTCTTC. Translated: CASSLLAGGNEQFF.

This clone was observed a few times. The chain carries TRBV3-1 (or the pseudogene TRBV3-2) and TRBJ2-1; TRBD2 matches 14 bases. Germline-derived CDR1 and CDR2 are LGHDT and YNNKEL (reference sequence). This CDR3 has 16 residues. The V and J ends lost 4 bases and 10 bases, in that order; junction bases with no gene match: 9. CDR3 bases: TGTGCCAGCAGCCCCGGACTAGCGGGAGGAGGAGGGGAGCAGTTCTTC. It specifies CASSPGLAGGGGEQFF.

The gene calls are TRBV2 and TRBJ2-2; TRBD2 matches 12 bases. Germline V gene sequence: CDR1 SNHLY, CDR2 FYNNEI. The CDR3 totals 20 residues. J lost 5 bases, V lost 7 bases, and 20 bases had no gene match. The CDR3 protein is CASTTTGGLGLAGPTGELFF. The DNA for the CDR3 is TGTGCCAGCACCACCACAGGGGGCCTAGGACTAGCGGGGCCTACCGGGGAGCTGTTTTTT.

V usage is TRBV6-2 or TRBV6-3 and J usage is TRBJ2-7, with 7 bases fitting TRBD1. Germline loops: CDR1 MNHEY, CDR2 SVGEGT. The ends lost 6 bases at V and 3 bases at J; junction bases unmatched: 11. This CDR3 has 15 amino acids. The CDR3 bases are TGTGCCAGCAGCACCATCGACAGGGTTCTCTACGAGCAGTACTTC. Residues: CASSTIDRVLYEQYF.

The CDR3 region is CAWSVRGFQETQYF. CDR3 nucleotides: TGTGCCTGGAGTGTAAGGGGGTTCCAAGAGACCCAGTACTTC. V and J are TRBV30 and TRBJ2-5, with D possibly matching TRBD1 (6 bases). The CDR3 sequence is 14 residues long. Looked up from germline, CDR1 is GTSNPN and CDR2 is SVGIG (reference sequence). The germline V and J ends were trimmed by 0 bases and 1 base, with 9 bases remaining between them.

V and J are TRBV5-4 and TRBJ1-1; 7 nucleotides line up with TRBD1. CDR1 is SGHNT and CDR2 is YYREEE in the germline V gene (reference sequence). With V trimmed by 1 base and J by 7 bases, 1 base remained unmatched. This CDR3 spans 12 amino acids. The CDR3 region has the DNA TGTGCCAGCAGCTTGACAGGGGTTGAAGCTTTCTTT. The encoded protein is CASSLTGVEAFF.

The chain couples TRBV25-1 to TRBJ1-2; 7 positions agree with TRBD1. This CDR3 comprises 13 residues. V shed 5 bases and J 4 bases; nucleotides not matched to a gene: 4. Germline V gene sequence: CDR1 MGHDK, CDR2 SYGVNS. The CDR3 DNA reads as TGTGCCAGCAGTCCGGGACAGATCTATGGCTACACCTTC. This codes for CASSPGQIYGYTF.

V and J are TRBV7-2 and TRBJ1-5, with a possible D match to TRBD1 (6 bases). Germline CDR1 and CDR2: SGHTA and FQGNSA. V lost 5 bases and J lost 2, with 13 bases in between. This CDR3 is 15 amino acids long. This chain's CDR3 is CASSVAGGGNQPQHF. CDR3 bases: TGTGCCAGCAGCGTTGCGGGGGGCGGCAATCAGCCCCAGCATTTT.

V gene TRBV9 combines with J gene TRBJ1-2, with 10 bases matching TRBD1. CDR1 is SGDLS and CDR2 is YYNGEE in the germline V gene. V shed 0 bases and J 2 bases; nucleotides not matched to a gene: 1. CDR3 size: 15 residues. CDR3 protein: CASSVGDRGNYGYTF. CDR3 nucleotides: TGTGCCAGCAGCGTAGGGGACAGGGGAAACTATGGCTACACCTTC.

This clone was seen repeatedly, ten times or more. The J gene is TRBJ2-2, the V gene TRBV19; maybe TRBD2 (5 bases). CDR1 and CDR2 (germline): LNHDA, SQIVND (reference sequence). Trimming left V 5 bases short and J 13 bases short, with 17 bases between. The length of the CDR3 is 13 residues. CDR3 sequence reads: CASSPYSPRVLFF. In nucleotides, the CDR3 is TGTGCCAGTAGTCCTTACTCTCCGAGGGTGCTGTTTTTT.

The chain has TRBV9 and TRBJ1-3, with unresolved D. The CDR3 covers 14 residues. Germline assignment: CDR1 SGDLS and CDR2 YYNGEE. V was pared by 4 bases and J by 0 bases, with 8 bases between. The CDR3 sequence is CASSSTGSGNTIYF. The DNA of the CDR3 is TGTGCCAGCAGCTCCACCGGCTCTGGAAACACCATATATTTT.

V is TRBV7-2 and J is TRBJ2-1; 10 bases fit TRBD2. The CDR3 contains 17 residues. From germline, CDR1 is SGHTA and CDR2 FQGNSA. With V trimmed by 2 bases and J by 1 base, 5 bases remained unmatched. The CDR3 sequence is CASSLTAGGPSYNEQFF. For the CDR3, the DNA is TGTGCCAGCAGCTTAACAGCGGGAGGGCCTTCCTACAATGAGCAGTTCTTC.

This clone is a singleton in its sample. The chain links TRBV4-3 to TRBJ2-7; D is perhaps TRBD2 (5 bases). Germline-derived CDR1 and CDR2 are LGHNA and YSLEER. Trimming removed 6 bases at V and 0 bases at J, with 15 bases between. CDR3 length equals 15 residues. CDR3 nucleotides: TGCGCCAGCAGTCTCCACCGAGGGCGCTCCTACGAGCAGTACTTC. Its protein product is CASSLHRGRSYEQYF.